One T cell receptor beta chain is described in this entry. Its antigen is still unknown. The CDR3 does not close with the conserved phenylalanine or tryptophan, likely indicating a read error. Library creation used multiplex PCR. Sequenced using an Illumina HiSeq 2500. TCRbeta libraries were constructed through three rounds of nested PCR with primers (Table S4) according to protocols adapted from ARM-PCR. Before sequencing, PCR products of 200-500 bp were cut from the gel and purified using the QIAquick gel extraction kit. Concerning the study's data processing: Reads were cleaned using Trimmomatic, were merged into complete CDR3 sequences using FLASH, and were assigned to V(D)J germline segments using MiTCR. Clonal diversity was calculated as the inverse Simpson's index using VDJtools. A read counted as productive if the sequence was in-frame and lacked a premature stop codon. The public reads were quality trimmed at Q25 with fastp and then assembled into clones with MiXCR by TCRdb, keeping productive beta chains. Here each entry gathers all rows of one CDR3 protein and keeps the most common genes and DNA. The V and J calls and clone size come from TCRdb's table, not from the authors' own analysis. Across this sample there are 120,000 or so distinct CDR3 sequences, with roughly 64% seen only once. The ten biggest clones cover roughly 13% of the sample.

The sample comes from a study of tumor and adjacent non-tumor tissue in lung cancer (dated by TCRdb to the late 2010s). Background for the entire study: Patients with adenocarcinoma (12), squamous cell carcinoma (2) and small cell lung cancer (1) were included in the cohort. TCRbeta CDR3 sequencing was performed on 25 to 35 paired specimens, with one tumor sample and one normal lung sample collected per patient. Using bulk TCRbeta repertoires from approximately 15 lung cancer patients, the study set lung tumor tissue side by side with matched distant non-tumor lung tissue. A total of some 130,000,000 productive TCRbeta reads were generated by sequencing, corresponding to an average of approximately 4.5 million reads per sample. The roughly 15 patients were aged about 30 to 80 years, included ten or so men and 5 women, and had TNM stage I to III disease. General study outcomes and caveats: With only approximately 16 patients in the cohort, the authors noted that larger samples and more detailed clinical data are needed. Because peripheral blood was not sequenced, the blood TCRbeta repertoires of the lung cancer patients in the study went unexamined. Younger patients had significantly higher TCR diversity, and higher tumor TCR diversity was associated with shorter overall and disease-free survival. Tumor tissue showed significantly higher TCR diversity (inverse Simpson) than normal lung tissue, at 431.37 vs 166.20 (P = 0.0075, Mann-Whitney U test). The methods do not name the sequencing platform or mention unique molecular identifiers. The top 100 clones accounted for a significantly larger cumulative portion of the repertoire in normal lung than in tumor tissue.

V lost 2 bases and J lost 0 bases; the stretch between them is 9 bases long. Counting both end residues, the CDR3 totals 15 amino acids. The only DNA kept is the CDR3, 45 bases in frame from the first base. From a lookup of the germline V gene, CDR1 and CDR2 are MNHNS and SASEGT. RNA was isolated from bulk unsorted tissue, and RNA quality was assessed with a NanoDrop ND-1000 and an Agilent 2100. The donors were newly diagnosed lung cancer patients admitted for thoracic surgery in China from August to November 2014 who had not received prior chemotherapy. Patients who had received previous radiotherapy or chemotherapy, or who had another concurrent cancer, were excluded from the study. Pieces of surgical tissue measuring 1-2 cm3 were kept in RNAlater solution and held at -80 degrees C until needed.

Sequencing used lung tumor tissue. Recombination joined TRBV6-1 with TRBJ2-3; TRBD2 is perhaps the D gene, given 6 matching bases. The receptor was derived from a man aged 25 to 40 with non-small cell lung cancer. CDR3 protein: CASSELAWSTDTQYL. Read as DNA, the sequence is TGTGCCAGCAGTGAACTAGCGTGGAGCACAGATACGCAGTATCTT.